One and the same sample provided the 7 T cell receptor beta chains below, sequenced in a study of OX40 agonist ivuxolimab in advanced cancers. The method was immunoSEQ multiplex PCR; TCRdb's version includes in-frame clones alone and lacks a portion of them. The sample shows 55,000 to 70,000 clones, 65% to 85% of them seen only once. This sample comprised CD4+ or CD8+ T cells sorted from blood, obtained in a trial of the OX40 agonist ivuxolimab. Receptors originate from an adult with an advanced solid tumor such as melanoma, head and neck, liver or kidney cancer.

The chain has TRBV5-4 and TRBJ2-1, with TRBD1 matching 9 bases. Germline-derived CDR1 and CDR2 are SGHNT and YYREEE (reference sequence). Germline trimming cut 4 bases from V and 9 bases from J; bases unmatched to any gene: 8. This CDR3 contains 14 residues. CDR3 in DNA: TGTGCCAGCAGCCCCAGGGACAGGGATGGTGAGCAGTTCTTC. As protein: CASSPRDRDGEQFF.

Note on this clone: Mismatch with germline at one junction end may stem from a read error. The chain joins TRBV7-3 to TRBJ2-1; 10 nucleotides line up with TRBD2. There are 16 residues in the CDR3. Germline lookup yields CDR1 SGHTA and CDR2 FQGTGA. The CDR3 sequence: CASSLTLAGEHNEQFF. The CDR3 nucleotides are TGTGCCAGCAGCCTAACCCTAGCGGGAGAGCACAATGAGCAGTTCTTC. The full variable domain, in which reference TRBV7-3 and TRBJ2-1 provide the parts outside the CDR3, is GAGVSQTPSNKVTEKGKYVELRCDPISGHTALYWYRQSLGQGPEFLIYFQGTGAADDSGLPNDRFFAVRPEGSVSTLKIQRTERGDSAVYLCASSLTLAGEHNEQFFGPGTRLTVL.

CDR3 DNA: TGTGCCGGGACCGAAAGCGGGGGATTCGGCAATGAGCAGTTCTTC. This encodes CAGTESGGFGNEQFF. The chain employs TRBV7-9 and TRBJ2-1; 8 bases agree with TRBD2. The CDR3 consists of 15 residues. CDR1 is SEHNR, CDR2 FQNEAQ, per germline (reference sequence). V shed 11 bases, J shed 6 bases, and the junction held 15 bases outside the gene matches.

The V and J genes are TRBV7-7 and TRBJ2-5; TRBD2 aligns across 8 bases. V dropped 3 bases and J dropped 3; count of bases not matched to a gene: 3. CDR1 is SSHAT, CDR2 FNYEAQ, per germline (reference sequence). The CDR3 contains 14 residues. The CDR3 DNA sequence: TGTGCCAGCAGCTTCACTAGCGGAGAAGAGACCCAGTACTTC. Protein sequence: CASSFTSGEETQYF.

This clone was counted once. V is TRBV5-5 and J is TRBJ1-2; the D gene is possibly TRBD1 (5 bases). The CDR3 length is 13 residues. The germline gives CDR1 SGHKS, CDR2 YYEKEE (reference sequence). V shed 5 bases and J shed 4 bases, with 12 bases lying between them. The CDR3 DNA sequence: TGTGCCAGCAGGTCTACAGGTGGCTATGGCTACACCTTC. Translated, it gives CASRSTGGYGYTF.

The chain uses TRBV7-3 and TRBJ2-2; the D gene could be TRBD1 or TRBD2 (5 bases each). Germline CDR1 and CDR2: SGHTA and FQGTGA. The CDR3 covers 12 residues. V lost 8 bases and J lost 5, with 9 bases in between. CDR3 loop: CASGWGTGELFF. Here the CDR3 DNA reads TGTGCCAGCGGATGGGGGACCGGGGAGCTGTTTTTT.

The J gene is TRBJ2-3, the V gene TRBV27; 8 bases agree with TRBD2. CDR1 MNHEY and CDR2 SMNVEV come from the germline V gene (reference sequence). The CDR3 is made up of 15 amino acids. V shed 8 bases and J 4 bases; nucleotides not matched to a gene: 11. CDR3 protein: CASGKRAGGADTQYF. The DNA of the CDR3 is TGTGCCAGCGGAAAAAGGGCGGGAGGCGCAGATACGCAGTATTTT.